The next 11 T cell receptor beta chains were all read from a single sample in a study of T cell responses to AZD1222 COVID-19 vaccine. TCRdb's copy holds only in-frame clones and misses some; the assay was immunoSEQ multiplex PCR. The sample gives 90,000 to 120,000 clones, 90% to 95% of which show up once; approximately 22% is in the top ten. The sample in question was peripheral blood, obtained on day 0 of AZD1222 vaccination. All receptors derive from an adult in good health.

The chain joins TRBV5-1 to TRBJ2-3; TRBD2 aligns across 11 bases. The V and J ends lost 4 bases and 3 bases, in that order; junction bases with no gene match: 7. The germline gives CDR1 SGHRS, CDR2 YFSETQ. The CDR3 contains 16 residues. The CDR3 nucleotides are TGCGCCAGCAGCCCGACGACTAGCGGGGAAACAGATACGCAGTATTTT. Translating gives CASSPTTSGETDTQYF.

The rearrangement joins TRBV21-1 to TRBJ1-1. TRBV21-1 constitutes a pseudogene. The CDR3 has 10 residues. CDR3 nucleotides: TGTGCCAGCAGCTCCCCTGAAGCTTTCTTT. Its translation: CASSSPEAFF.

The CDR3 DNA is TGTGCCAGCAGCCCCCGGACAGGGGATTACATGAACACTGAAGCTTTCTTT. This codes for CASSPRTGDYMNTEAFF. The rearrangement uses TRBV7-2 and TRBJ1-1, with TRBD1 identical over 9 bases. Germline CDR1 SGHTA, CDR2 FQGNSA. The V segment lost 5 bases and the J segment 0 bases; nucleotides outside the gene matches: 10. The CDR3 consists of 17 residues.

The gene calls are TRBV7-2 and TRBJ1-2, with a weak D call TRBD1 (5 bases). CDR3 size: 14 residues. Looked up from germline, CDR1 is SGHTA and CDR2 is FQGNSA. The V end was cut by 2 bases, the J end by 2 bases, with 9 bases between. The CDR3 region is CASSLPGVNYGYTF. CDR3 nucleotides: TGTGCCAGCAGCTTACCGGGGGTCAACTATGGCTACACCTTC. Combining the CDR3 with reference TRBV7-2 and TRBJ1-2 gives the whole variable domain GAGVSQSPSNKVTEKGKDVELRCDPISGHTALYWYRQSLGQGLEFLIYFQGNSAPDKSGLPSDRFSAERTGGSVSTLTIQRTQQEDSAVYLCASSLPGVNYGYTFGSGTRLTVV.

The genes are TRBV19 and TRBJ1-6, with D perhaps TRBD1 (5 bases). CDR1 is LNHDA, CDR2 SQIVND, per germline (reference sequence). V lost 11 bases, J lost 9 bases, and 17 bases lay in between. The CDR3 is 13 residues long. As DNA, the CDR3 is TGTGCCCGTTTGCGACAGTGTGGTTCACCCCTCCACTTT. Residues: CARLRQCGSPLHF.

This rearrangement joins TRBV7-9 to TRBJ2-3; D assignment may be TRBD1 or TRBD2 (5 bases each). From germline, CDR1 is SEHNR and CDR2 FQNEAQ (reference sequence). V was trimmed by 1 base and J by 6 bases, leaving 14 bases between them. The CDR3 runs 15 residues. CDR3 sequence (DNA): TGTGCCAGCAGCTTAGGTGGGGGATTGTCGGATACGCAGTATTTT. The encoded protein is CASSLGGGLSDTQYF.

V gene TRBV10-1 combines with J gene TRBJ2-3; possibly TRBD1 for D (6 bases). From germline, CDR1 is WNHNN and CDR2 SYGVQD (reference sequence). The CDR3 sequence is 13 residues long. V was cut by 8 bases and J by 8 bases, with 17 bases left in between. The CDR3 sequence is CASSIKRGGTQYF. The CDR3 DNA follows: TGCGCCAGCTCTATTAAGAGAGGGGGTACGCAGTATTTT.

The CDR3 DNA reads as TGTGCCAGCAGCCGGACTAGTTCCGCGGAGACCCAGTACTTC. Translation: CASSRTSSAETQYF. This rearrangement joins TRBV5-4 to TRBJ2-5; 7 nucleotides line up with TRBD2. The length of the CDR3 is 14 residues. Germline CDR1 reads SGHNT; CDR2 reads YYREEE (reference sequence). V shed 4 bases and J 5 bases; nucleotides not matched to a gene: 8.

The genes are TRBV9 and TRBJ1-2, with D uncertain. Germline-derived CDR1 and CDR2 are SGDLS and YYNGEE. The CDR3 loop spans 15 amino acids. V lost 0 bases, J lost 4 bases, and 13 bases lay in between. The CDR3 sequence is CASSVATEAVYGYTF. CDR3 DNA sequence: TGTGCCAGCAGCGTAGCTACTGAGGCCGTCTATGGCTACACCTTC.

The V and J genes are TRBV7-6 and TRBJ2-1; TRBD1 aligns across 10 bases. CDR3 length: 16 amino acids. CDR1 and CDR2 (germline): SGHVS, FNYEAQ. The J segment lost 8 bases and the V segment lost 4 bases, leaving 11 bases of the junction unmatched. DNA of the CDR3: TGTGCCAGCAGCTCAACCTGGACAGGGGGTCTCGATGAGCAGTTCTTC. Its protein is CASSSTWTGGLDEQFF. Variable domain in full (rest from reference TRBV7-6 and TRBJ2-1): GAGVSQSPRYKVTKRGQDVALRCDPISGHVSLYWYRQALGQGPEFLTYFNYEAQQDKSGLPNDRFSAERPEGSISTLTIQRTEQRDSAMYRCASSSTWTGGLDEQFFGPGTRLTVL.

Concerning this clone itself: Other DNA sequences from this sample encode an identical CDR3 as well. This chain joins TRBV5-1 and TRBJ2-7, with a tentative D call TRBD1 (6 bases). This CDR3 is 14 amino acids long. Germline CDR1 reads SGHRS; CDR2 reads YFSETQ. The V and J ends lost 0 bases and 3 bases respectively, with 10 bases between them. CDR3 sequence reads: CASSLDGRGYEQYF. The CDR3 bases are TGCGCCAGCAGCTTGGACGGCAGGGGCTACGAGCAGTACTTC. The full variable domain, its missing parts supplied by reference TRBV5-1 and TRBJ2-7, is KAGVTQTPRYLIKTRGQQVTLSCSPISGHRSVSWYQQTPGQGLQFLFEYFSETQRNKGNFPGRFSGRQFSNSRSEMNVSTLELGDSALYLCASSLDGRGYEQYFGPGTRLTVT.